The 4 T cell receptor beta chains in this list originate from one sample, sequenced in a study of Ad26.COV2.S vaccination and SARS-CoV-2 variants. Profiled with immunoSEQ multiplex PCR; TCRdb holds only in-frame clones, not every one. The data show about 280,000 clones, over 75% seen once. The treatment denotes: roughly 19 received Ad26.COV2.S at low or high dose, single or two shots; about 5 received placebo; per-sample allocation not given. Day 63 after the first vaccine or placebo injection was the time point for sampling. The sample was peripheral blood, taken in a trial of Ad26.COV2.S vaccine versus placebo. The receptors were sampled from a person aged 18-65 years who received the Ad26.COV2.S COVID-19 vaccine or a placebo.

The chain has TRBV3-1 (or the pseudogene TRBV3-2) and TRBJ1-2; perhaps TRBD1 as D (5 bases). This CDR3 contains 13 residues. Germline V gene lookup returns CDR1 LGHDT and CDR2 YNNKEL (reference sequence). V was cut by 0 bases and J by 7 bases, with 9 bases left in between. CDR3 sequence reads: CASSQEGVFGYTF. The CDR3, as DNA: TGTGCCAGCAGCCAAGAAGGGGTTTTTGGCTACACCTTC.

The V and J genes are TRBV2 and TRBJ2-5, with 11 bases lining up with TRBD1. The CDR3 is 15 residues long. The junction had 4 bases not matched to a gene; V was cut back by 2 bases and J by 5 bases. In germline, CDR1 is SNHLY, CDR2 FYNNEI. This CDR3 reads CASSELGQGGETQYF. The CDR3 DNA sequence: TGTGCCAGCAGTGAACTGGGACAGGGGGGGGAGACCCAGTACTTC.

The V gene is TRBV27, the J gene TRBJ2-1; TRBD1 matches at 9 bases. Germline loops: CDR1 MNHEY, CDR2 SMNVEV (reference sequence). Trimming cost V 6 bases and J 5 bases; bases outside gene matches: 11. The CDR3 length is 16 residues. The CDR3 region is CASSLLGTGSHNEQFF. In DNA, the CDR3 is TGTGCCAGCAGCCTACTAGGGACAGGGTCCCACAATGAGCAGTTCTTC.

The J gene is TRBJ2-1, the V gene TRBV4-3, with TRBD2 as a possible D gene (6 bases). This CDR3 contains 17 residues. Trimming removed 0 bases from V and 6 bases from J, with 18 bases in between. CDR1 LGHNA and CDR2 YSLEER come from the germline V gene. CDR3 DNA sequence: TGCGCCAGCAGCCAAGAAGGAGGGCGGCCGCCCTCCAATGAGCAGTTCTTC. Translating it yields CASSQEGGRPPSNEQFF.